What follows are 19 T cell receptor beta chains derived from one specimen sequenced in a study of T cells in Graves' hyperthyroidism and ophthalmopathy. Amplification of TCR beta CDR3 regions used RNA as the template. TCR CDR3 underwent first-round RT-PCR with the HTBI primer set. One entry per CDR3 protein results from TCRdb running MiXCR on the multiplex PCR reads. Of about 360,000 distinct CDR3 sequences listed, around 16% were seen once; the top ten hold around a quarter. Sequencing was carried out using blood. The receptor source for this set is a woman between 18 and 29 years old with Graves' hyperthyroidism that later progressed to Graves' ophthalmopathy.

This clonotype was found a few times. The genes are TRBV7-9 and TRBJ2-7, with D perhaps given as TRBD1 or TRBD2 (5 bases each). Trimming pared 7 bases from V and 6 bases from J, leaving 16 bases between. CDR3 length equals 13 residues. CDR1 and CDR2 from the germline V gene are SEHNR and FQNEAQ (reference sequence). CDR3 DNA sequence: TGTGCCAGCATGGGCGAAACAGGAGGCGAGCAGTACTTC. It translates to CASMGETGGEQYF.

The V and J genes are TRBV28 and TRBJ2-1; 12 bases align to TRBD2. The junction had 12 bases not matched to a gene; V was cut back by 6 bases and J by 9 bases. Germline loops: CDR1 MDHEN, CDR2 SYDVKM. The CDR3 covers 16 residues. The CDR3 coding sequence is TGTGCCAGCAGCAAAAACGGACTAGCGGGAACAGTTGAGCAGTTCTTC. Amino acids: CASSKNGLAGTVEQFF. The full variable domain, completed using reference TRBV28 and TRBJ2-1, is DVKVTQSSRYLVKRTGEKVFLECVQDMDHENMFWYRQDPGLGLRLIYFSYDVKMKEKGDIPEGYSVSREKKERFSLILESASTNQTSMYLCASSKNGLAGTVEQFFGPGTRLTVL.

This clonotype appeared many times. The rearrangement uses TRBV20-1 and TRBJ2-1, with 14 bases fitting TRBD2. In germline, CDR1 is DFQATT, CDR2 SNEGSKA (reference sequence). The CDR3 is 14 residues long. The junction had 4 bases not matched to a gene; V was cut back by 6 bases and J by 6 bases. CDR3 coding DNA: TGCAGTGCCACCGGGACTAGCGGGAGCAATGAGCAGTTCTTC. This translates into CSATGTSGSNEQFF.

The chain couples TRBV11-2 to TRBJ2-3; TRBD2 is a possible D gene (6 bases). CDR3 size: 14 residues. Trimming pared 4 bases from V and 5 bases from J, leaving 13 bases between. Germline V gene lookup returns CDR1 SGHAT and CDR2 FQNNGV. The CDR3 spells CASSYLALRDTQYF. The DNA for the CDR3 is TGTGCCAGCAGCTATCTAGCGCTCAGAGATACGCAGTATTTT.

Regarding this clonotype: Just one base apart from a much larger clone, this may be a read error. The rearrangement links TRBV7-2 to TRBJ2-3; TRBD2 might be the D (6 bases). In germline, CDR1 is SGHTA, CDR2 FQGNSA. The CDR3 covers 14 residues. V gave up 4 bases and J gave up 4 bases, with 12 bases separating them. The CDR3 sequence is CASSWRAGADTQYF. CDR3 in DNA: TGTGCCAGCAGCTGGAGGGCCGGGGCAGATACGCAGTATTTT.

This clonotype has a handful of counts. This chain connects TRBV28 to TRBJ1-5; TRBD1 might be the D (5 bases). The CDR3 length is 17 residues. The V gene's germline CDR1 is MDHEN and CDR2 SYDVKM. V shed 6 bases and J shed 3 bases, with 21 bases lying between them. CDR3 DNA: TGTGCCAGCAGCCTCCCAGGCGGCAGGGTGCACAATCAGCCCCAGCATTTT. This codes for CASSLPGGRVHNQPQHF.

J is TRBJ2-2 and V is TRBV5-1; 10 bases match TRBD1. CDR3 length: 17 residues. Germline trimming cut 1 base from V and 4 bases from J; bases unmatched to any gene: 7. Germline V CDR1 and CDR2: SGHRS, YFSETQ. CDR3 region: CASSLIPGQGSTGELFF. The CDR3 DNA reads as TGCGCCAGCAGCTTGATTCCGGGACAGGGGTCCACCGGGGAGCTGTTTTTT.

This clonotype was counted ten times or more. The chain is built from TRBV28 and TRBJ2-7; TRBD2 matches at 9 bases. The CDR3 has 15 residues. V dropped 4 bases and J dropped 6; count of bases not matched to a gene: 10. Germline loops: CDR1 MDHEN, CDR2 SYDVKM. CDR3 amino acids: CASSSPTSGGFEQYF. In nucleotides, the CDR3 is TGTGCCAGCAGTTCACCGACTAGCGGCGGGTTCGAGCAGTACTTC. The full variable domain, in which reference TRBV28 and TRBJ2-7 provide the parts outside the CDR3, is DVKVTQSSRYLVKRTGEKVFLECVQDMDHENMFWYRQDPGLGLRLIYFSYDVKMKEKGDIPEGYSVSREKKERFSLILESASTNQTSMYLCASSSPTSGGFEQYFGPGTRLTVT.

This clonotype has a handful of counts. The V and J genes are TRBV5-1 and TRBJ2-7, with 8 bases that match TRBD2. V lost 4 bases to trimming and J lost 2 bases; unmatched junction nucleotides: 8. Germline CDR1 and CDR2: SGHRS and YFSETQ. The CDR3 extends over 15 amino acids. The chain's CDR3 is CASSTFGGGAYEQYF. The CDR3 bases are TGCGCCAGCAGCACCTTCGGGGGGGGCGCCTACGAGCAGTACTTC.

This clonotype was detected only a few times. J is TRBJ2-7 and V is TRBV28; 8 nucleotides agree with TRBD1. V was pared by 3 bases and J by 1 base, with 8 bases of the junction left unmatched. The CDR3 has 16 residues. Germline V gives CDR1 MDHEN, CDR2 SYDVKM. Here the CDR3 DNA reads TGTGCCAGCAGTTTGATCCGGGACAGGATTTCCTACGAGCAGTACTTC. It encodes CASSLIRDRISYEQYF.

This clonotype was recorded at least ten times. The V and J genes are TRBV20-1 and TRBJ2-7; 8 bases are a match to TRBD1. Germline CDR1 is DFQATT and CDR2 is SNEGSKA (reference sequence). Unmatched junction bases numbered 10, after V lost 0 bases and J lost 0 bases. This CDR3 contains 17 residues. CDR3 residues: CSARDVWTGKGSYEQYF. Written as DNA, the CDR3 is TGCAGTGCTAGAGACGTTTGGACAGGGAAGGGCTCCTACGAGCAGTACTTC.

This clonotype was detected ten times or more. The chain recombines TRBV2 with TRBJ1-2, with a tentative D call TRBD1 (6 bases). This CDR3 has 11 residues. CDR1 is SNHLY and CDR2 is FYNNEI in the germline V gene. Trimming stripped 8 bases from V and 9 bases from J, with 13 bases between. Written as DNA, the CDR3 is TGTGCCAGCCACCCGGGGGGCAGCTACACCTTC. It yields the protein CASHPGGSYTF. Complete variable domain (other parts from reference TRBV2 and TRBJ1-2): EPEVTQTPSHQVTQMGQEVILRCVPISNHLYFYWYRQILGQKVEFLVSFYNNEISEKSEIFDDQFSVERPDGSNFTLKIRSTKLEDSAMYFCASHPGGSYTFGSGTRLTVV.

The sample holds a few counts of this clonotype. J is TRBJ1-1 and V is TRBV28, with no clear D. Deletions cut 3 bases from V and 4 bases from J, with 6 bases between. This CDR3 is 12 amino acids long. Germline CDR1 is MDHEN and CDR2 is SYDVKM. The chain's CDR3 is CASSLRFTEAFF. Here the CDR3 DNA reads TGTGCCAGCAGTTTGCGGTTCACTGAAGCTTTCTTT.

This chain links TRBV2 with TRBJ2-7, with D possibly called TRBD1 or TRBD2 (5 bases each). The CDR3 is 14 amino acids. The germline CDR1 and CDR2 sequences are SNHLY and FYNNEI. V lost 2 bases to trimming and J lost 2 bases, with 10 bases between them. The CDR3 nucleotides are TGTGCCAGCAGTGAAATGGGACCTCCCTACGAGCAGTACTTC. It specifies CASSEMGPPYEQYF.

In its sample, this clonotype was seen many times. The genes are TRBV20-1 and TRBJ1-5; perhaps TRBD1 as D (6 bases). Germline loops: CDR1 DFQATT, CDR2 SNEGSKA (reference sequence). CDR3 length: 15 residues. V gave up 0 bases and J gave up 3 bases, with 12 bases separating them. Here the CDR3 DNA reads TGCAGTGCTAGAGATATTGCAGGGGACAATCAGCCCCAGCATTTT. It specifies CSARDIAGDNQPQHF.

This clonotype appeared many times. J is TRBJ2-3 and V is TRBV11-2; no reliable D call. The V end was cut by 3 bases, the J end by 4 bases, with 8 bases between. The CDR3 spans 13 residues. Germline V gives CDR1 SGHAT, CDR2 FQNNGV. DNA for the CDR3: TGTGCCAGCAGCTTTGAAAGCCCAGATACGCAGTATTTT. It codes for CASSFESPDTQYF.

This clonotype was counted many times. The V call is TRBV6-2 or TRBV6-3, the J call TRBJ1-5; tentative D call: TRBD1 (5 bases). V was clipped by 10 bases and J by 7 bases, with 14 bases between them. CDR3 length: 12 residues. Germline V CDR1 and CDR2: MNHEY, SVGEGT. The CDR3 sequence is CATRRGTQPQHF. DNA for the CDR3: TGTGCCACCCGGAGGGGAACCCAGCCCCAGCATTTT.

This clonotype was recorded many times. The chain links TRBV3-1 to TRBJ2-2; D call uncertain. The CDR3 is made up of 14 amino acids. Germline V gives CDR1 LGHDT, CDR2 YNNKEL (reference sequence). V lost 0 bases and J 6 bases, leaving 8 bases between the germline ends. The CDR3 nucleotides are TGTGCCAGCAGCCAAGACGCCGGACCCGGGGAGCTGTTTTTT. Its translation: CASSQDAGPGELFF.

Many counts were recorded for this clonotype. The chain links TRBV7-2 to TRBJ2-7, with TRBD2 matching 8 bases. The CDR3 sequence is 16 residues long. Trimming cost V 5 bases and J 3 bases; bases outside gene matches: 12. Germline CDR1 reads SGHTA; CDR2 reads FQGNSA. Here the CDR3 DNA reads TGTGCCAGCAGCCCCGACCCGCGGGAGGCCTACTACGAGCAGTACTTC. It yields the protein CASSPDPREAYYEQYF.